This T cell receptor beta chain appears in the sequencing data of a study of tumor-infiltrating lymphocytes in primary liver carcinoma. Overall study: Tumors were staged T1-T3 N0M0 and measured 4.2 to 10 cm across.

Total RNA and DNA came together from 20-30 mg of bulk tissue without cell sorting. In every tumor sample, viable tumor cells made up over 90%. This CDR3 is built from 13 residues. With V trimmed by 8 bases and J by 9 bases, 12 bases remained unmatched. CDR1 and CDR2 from the germline V gene are SQVTM and ANQGSEA. The input was around 530 ng total RNA; TCR beta cDNA was made from it with a constant-region primer. Generation of the TCR beta libraries relied on three nested multiplex PCR rounds using slightly modified ARM-PCR. TRBV1-TRBV30 forward primers and a C-beta reverse primer were used in the first two PCR rounds, which each ran for nine to ten cycles. TCRdb called the multiplex PCR reads again in MiXCR, with one record for every CDR3 protein. The repertoire holds about 130,000 distinct CDR3 sequences, with around 64% as singletons.

The chain uses TRBV29-1 and TRBJ2-1, with 8 bases identical to TRBD2. The clonotype originates from a woman aged 55-69 years with primary liver carcinoma and hepatitis B virus infection. What was sequenced was liver tumor tissue from sampling region 3. Subset noted: tumor region T3, left-lateral pole. The CDR3 sequence is CSTKAGDFGEQFF. CDR3 in DNA: TGCAGCACTAAAGCGGGGGATTTCGGTGAGCAGTTCTTC.